These 21 T cell receptor beta chains were all obtained from the same sample, sequenced in a study of blood T cell repertoires in COVID-19. Clones were read by immunoSEQ multiplex PCR, and TCRdb kept only the in-frame ones, dropping some. Among some 40,000 clones listed, more than 75% were seen once. The specimen sequenced was peripheral blood. The origin of the receptors is a man aged 45-65 years with active or convalescent COVID-19.

V gene TRBV27 combines with J gene TRBJ2-7; the match to TRBD1 covers 10 bases. Trimming at V came to 8 bases and at J to 2 bases, leaving 0 bases not matched to a gene. The CDR3 is 12 amino acids. Germline V gives CDR1 MNHEY, CDR2 SMNVEV (reference sequence). The CDR3 nucleotides are TGTGCCAGCGGACAGGGGGCCTACGAGCAGTACTTC. This gives the protein CASGQGAYEQYF.

The chain has TRBV7-9 and TRBJ1-6; 9 nucleotides match TRBD1. CDR1 SEHNR and CDR2 FQNEAQ come from the germline V gene (reference sequence). V was pared by 4 bases and J by 7 bases, with 5 bases of the junction left unmatched. The CDR3 has 15 residues. CDR3 loop: CASSSTQGANSPLHF. The CDR3 DNA reads TGTGCCAGCAGCTCAACACAGGGGGCAAATTCACCCCTCCACTTT.

The V gene is TRBV30, the J gene TRBJ1-5, with TRBD1 matching 7 bases. The CDR3 has 15 residues. Germline CDR1 reads GTSNPN; CDR2 reads SVGIG (reference sequence). V was pared by 1 base and J by 5 bases, with 8 bases of the junction left unmatched. The CDR3 DNA is TGTGCCTGGAGTGGCTTGACAGGGATTGATCAGCCCCAGCATTTT. It encodes CAWSGLTGIDQPQHF.

The chain combines TRBV18 with TRBJ1-5; 7 bases match TRBD1. The CDR3 runs 17 residues. Germline V gene sequence: CDR1 KGHSH, CDR2 LQKENI. Trimming cost V 3 bases and J 3 bases; bases outside gene matches: 11. As DNA, the CDR3 is TGTGCCAGCTCACCCGTTCGACAGGGATGGGACAATCAGCCCCAGCATTTT. Residues: CASSPVRQGWDNQPQHF.

This sequence joins TRBV6-5 and TRBJ1-2; D might be TRBD1 (5 bases). Germline CDR1 is MNHEY and CDR2 is SVGAGI. Trimming took 9 bases from V and 6 from J, leaving 11 bases between them. The CDR3 has 11 amino acids. The CDR3 is CASGAGHGYTF. CDR3 DNA sequence: TGTGCCAGTGGCGCGGGGCATGGCTACACCTTC.

The chain joins TRBV28 to TRBJ2-7; 7 nucleotides agree with TRBD1. V shed 8 bases, J shed 2 bases, and the junction held 9 bases outside the gene matches. This CDR3 has 14 amino acids. The germline gives CDR1 MDHEN, CDR2 SYDVKM. CDR3 DNA sequence: TGTGCCAGCCGACGGGACAGCATTACCTACGAGCAGTACTTC. Translating gives CASRRDSITYEQYF.

J is TRBJ2-1 and V is TRBV20-1, with 8 bases lining up with TRBD2. The germline V gene has CDR1 DFQATT and CDR2 SNEGSKA (reference sequence). J lost 7 bases, V lost 3 bases, and 2 bases had no gene match. This CDR3 has 12 residues. The CDR3 bases are TGCAGTGCTAGTCCGGGGGGGAATGAGCAGTTCTTC. It encodes CSASPGGNEQFF.

V usage is TRBV5-6 and J usage is TRBJ1-6; 10 nucleotides agree with TRBD1. V lost 0 bases, J lost 8 bases, and 2 bases stayed unmatched. There are 15 residues in the CDR3. Germline CDR1 and CDR2: SGHDT and YYEEEE. CDR3 sequence (DNA): TGTGCCAGCAGCTTGGGAGACAGGGGGCATTCACCCCTCCACTTT. Residues: CASSLGDRGHSPLHF.

With respect to this clone: Compared with germline, one end of the junction differs, possibly owing to a read error. The chain joins TRBV14 to TRBJ2-7; the D gene is possibly TRBD1 (6 bases). This CDR3 is 12 amino acids long. Germline loops: CDR1 SGHDN, CDR2 FVKESK. The CDR3 coding sequence is TGTGCCAGCAGCCAAGGAGGACAGCCAAGGAACTTC. Amino acids: CASSQGGQPRNF.

The chain has TRBV19 and TRBJ1-1; perhaps TRBD1 as D (5 bases). Between the trimmed V and J ends, which lost 3 bases and 1 base, there was a span of 6 bases. CDR3 length: 13 amino acids. CDR1 LNHDA and CDR2 SQIVND come from the germline V gene (reference sequence). In DNA, the CDR3 is TGTGCCAGTAGTATTACAGGGAACACTGAAGCTTTCTTT. Protein sequence: CASSITGNTEAFF.

This chain joins TRBV9 and TRBJ1-2; tentative D call: TRBD1 (6 bases). CDR1 is SGDLS, CDR2 YYNGEE, per germline. This CDR3 comprises 12 residues. Trimming removed 3 bases from V and 14 bases from J, with 17 bases in between. CDR3 DNA sequence: TGTGCCAGCAGCGCCCAGGACAGAACCCTGACCTTC. It codes for CASSAQDRTLTF.

V gene TRBV18 combines with J gene TRBJ2-6, with D tentatively TRBD1 (6 bases). Trimming stripped 3 bases from V and 4 bases from J, with 16 bases between. Germline-derived CDR1 and CDR2 are KGHSH and LQKENI. The CDR3 extends over 17 amino acids. The CDR3 is CASSPSGTTFGANVLTF. In nucleotides, the CDR3 is TGTGCCAGCTCACCGTCCGGGACAACGTTCGGGGCCAACGTCCTGACTTTC.

CDR3 DNA sequence: TGTGCCAGCAGTGAACGACAGCGCTGGACCCAGCATTTT. Amino acid sequence: CASSERQRWTQHF. V and J are TRBV6-1 and TRBJ1-5; D may be TRBD1 (5 bases). V was cut by 2 bases and J by 11 bases, with 13 bases left in between. This CDR3 is built from 13 residues. The V gene's germline CDR1 is MNHNS and CDR2 SASEGT.

CDR3 loop: CASSRKQGAQEQYF. CDR3 coding DNA: TGTGCCAGCAGCCGGAAACAGGGGGCGCAGGAGCAGTACTTC. This sequence joins TRBV5-8 and TRBJ2-7; TRBD1 matches at 9 bases. This CDR3 is 14 amino acids long. Germline assignment: CDR1 SGHTS and CDR2 YDEGEE. Trimming cost V 4 bases and J 7 bases; bases outside gene matches: 9.

The chain has TRBV11-2 and TRBJ1-1, with 8 nucleotides matching TRBD1. Trimming at V came to 5 bases and at J to 0 bases, leaving 5 bases not matched to a gene. The CDR3 consists of 15 residues. CDR1 is SGHAT, CDR2 FQNNGV, per germline. DNA for the CDR3: TGTGCCAGCAGCGAAACGGACAGGGTGAACACTGAAGCTTTCTTT. Encoded protein: CASSETDRVNTEAFF.

Only a few counts were recorded for this clone. The chain couples TRBV7-6 to TRBJ2-1; TRBD2 agrees at 7 bases. CDR1 SGHVS and CDR2 FNYEAQ come from the germline V gene. This CDR3 has 17 amino acids. V shed 0 bases, J shed 8 bases, and the junction held 13 bases outside the gene matches. CDR3 loop: CASSLATGGSGIHEQFF. The CDR3 coding sequence is TGTGCCAGCAGCTTAGCGACCGGGGGGAGTGGTATACATGAGCAGTTCTTC. The whole variable domain, remainder taken from reference TRBV7-6 and TRBJ2-1, is GAGVSQSPRYKVTKRGQDVALRCDPISGHVSLYWYRQALGQGPEFLTYFNYEAQQDKSGLPNDRFSAERPEGSISTLTIQRTEQRDSAMYRCASSLATGGSGIHEQFFGPGTRLTVL.

This chain joins TRBV7-3 and TRBJ1-4; D is unclear. V lost 1 base to trimming and J lost 1 base, with 22 bases between them. CDR1 is SGHTA and CDR2 is FQGTGA in the germline V gene. This CDR3 is built from 20 residues. The CDR3 DNA follows: TGTGCCAGCAGCTTAATTGTTTATAGACGAAGACGGAGAACTAATGAAAAACTGTTTTTT. Protein: CASSLIVYRRRRRTNEKLFF.

This rearrangement joins TRBV12-5 to TRBJ1-6; no reliable D call. CDR1 is LGHNT and CDR2 is FRNRAP in the germline V gene. Deletions cut 7 bases from V and 8 bases from J, with 15 bases between. The CDR3 is made up of 14 amino acids. CDR3 DNA sequence: TGTGCTAGTGCCCGCGCGGGCGGTGATTCACCCCTCCACTTT. Its protein product is CASARAGGDSPLHF.

The count of this clone is one. The chain has TRBV27 and TRBJ1-6, with D maybe TRBD1 (5 bases). Trimming took off 8 bases at V and 10 bases at J, with 21 bases between the two ends. There are 15 residues in the CDR3. CDR1 and CDR2 (germline): MNHEY, SMNVEV (reference sequence). The CDR3 DNA reads TGTGCCAGCCCTAAACAGGCCCTTTACGACTCACCCCTCCACTTT. Amino acids: CASPKQALYDSPLHF.

V is TRBV9 and J is TRBJ2-2; D possibly corresponds to TRBD1 (6 bases). The CDR3 runs to 17 residues. The ends were cut back, 0 bases at V and 4 bases at J, with 16 bases in the middle. CDR1 and CDR2 from the germline V gene are SGDLS and YYNGEE. The CDR3 DNA is TGTGCCAGCAGCGTAGGACAGACAGGAGTCTCCACCGGGGAGCTGTTTTTT. Protein product: CASSVGQTGVSTGELFF.

The chain carries TRBV6-5 and TRBJ1-1; TRBD1 might be the D (5 bases). Trimming shortened V by 0 bases and J by 6 bases, and 11 bases separated the two germline ends. In germline, CDR1 is MNHEY, CDR2 SVGAGI. CDR3 length: 14 residues. The CDR3 reads CASSYSGGIAEAFF. CDR3 coding DNA: TGTGCCAGCAGTTACTCCGGGGGGATCGCTGAAGCTTTCTTT.